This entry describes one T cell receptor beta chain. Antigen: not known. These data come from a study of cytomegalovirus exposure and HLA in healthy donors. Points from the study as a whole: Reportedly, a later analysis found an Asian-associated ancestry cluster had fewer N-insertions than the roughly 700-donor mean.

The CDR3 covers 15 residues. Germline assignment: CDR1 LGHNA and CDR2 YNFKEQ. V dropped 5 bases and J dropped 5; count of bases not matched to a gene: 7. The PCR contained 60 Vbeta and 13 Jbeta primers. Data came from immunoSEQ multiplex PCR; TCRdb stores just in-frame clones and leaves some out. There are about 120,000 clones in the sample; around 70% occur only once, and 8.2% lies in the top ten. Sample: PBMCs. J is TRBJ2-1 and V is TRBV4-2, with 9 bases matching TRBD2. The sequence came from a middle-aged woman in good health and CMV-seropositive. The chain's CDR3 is CASSEGRGGHNEQFF. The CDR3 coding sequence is TGTGCCAGCAGCGAGGGGCGGGGGGGCCACAATGAGCAGTTCTTC.